Presented here are 8 T cell receptor beta chains from one specimen sequenced in a study of vaccination effects on CD4 cells after COVID-19. No antigens are known for them. CD4+ T cells were isolated after 10 days of culture. The method was immunoSEQ multiplex PCR; TCRdb's version includes in-frame clones alone and lacks a portion of them. The sample lists 70,000 or so clones; roughly four fifths were seen once. The specimen was CD4+ T cells from PBMCs cultured without peptide, collected before COVID-19 vaccination. These TCRs come from a human donor who received a COVID-19 vaccine.

The chain joins TRBV27 to TRBJ2-5; 9 bases align to TRBD1. With V trimmed by 6 bases and J by 7 bases, 15 bases remained unmatched. This CDR3 comprises 16 residues. Germline V gene data show CDR1 as MNHEY and CDR2 as SMNVEV (reference sequence). The CDR3 region has the DNA TGTGCCAGCAGGACACTAACAGGGGGCCGCGCAGGGACCCAGTACTTC. It yields the protein CASRTLTGGRAGTQYF.

This chain links TRBV5-8 with TRBJ1-1; no reliable D call. V was pared by 7 bases and J by 1 base, with 11 bases between. Germline CDR1 and CDR2: SGHTS and YDEGEE. CDR3 length: 13 residues. The CDR3 DNA follows: TGTGCCAGCCCATCAAGTCGGAACACTGAAGCTTTCTTT. Its translation: CASPSSRNTEAFF.

This clone came up a few times. The V call is TRBV28, the J call TRBJ1-5; D is uncertain. Germline V gene sequence: CDR1 MDHEN, CDR2 SYDVKM. The CDR3 has 14 amino acids. Trimming removed 2 bases at V and 0 bases at J, with 5 bases between. The CDR3 nucleotides read TGTGCCAGCAGTTTACAGAATAGCAATCAGCCCCAGCATTTT. Protein product: CASSLQNSNQPQHF.

The V call is TRBV18, the J call TRBJ1-4; 7 bases agree with TRBD1. This CDR3 region has 15 residues. CDR1 is KGHSH, CDR2 LQKENI, per germline. V shed 4 bases, J shed 3 bases, and the junction held 5 bases outside the gene matches. The CDR3 bases are TGTGCCAGCTCACAGGGGGCGCAGGCTAATGAAAAACTGTTTTTT. Translated: CASSQGAQANEKLFF.

This chain uses TRBV5-1 with TRBJ2-2, with 7 bases identical to TRBD1. The ends lost 7 bases at V and 6 bases at J; junction bases unmatched: 9. The CDR3 covers 14 residues. Germline CDR1 and CDR2: SGHRS and YFSETQ. The CDR3 DNA sequence: TGCGCCAGCCAGACAGGGTGGGAGTCCGGGGAGCTGTTTTTT. It translates to CASQTGWESGELFF.

The chain is built from TRBV6-1 and TRBJ2-3; D is undetermined. This CDR3 contains 16 residues. The V end was cut by 0 bases, the J end by 2 bases, with 12 bases between. Germline CDR1 is MNHNS and CDR2 is SASEGT. The CDR3, as DNA: TGTGCCAGCAGTGAAGCGCTAGGGTCCCTCACAGATACGCAGTATTTT. It encodes CASSEALGSLTDTQYF.

The rearrangement joins TRBV6-5 to TRBJ1-2, with 12 positions matching TRBD1. The CDR3 is 15 residues long. The V gene end was trimmed by 6 bases and the J gene end by 7 bases; junction bases not matched to a gene: 9. Germline CDR1 reads MNHEY; CDR2 reads SVGAGI. The CDR3 spells CASRRPGQGAGGYTF. The CDR3 DNA sequence: TGTGCCAGCAGGCGACCGGGACAGGGGGCGGGTGGCTACACCTTC.

V usage is TRBV18 and J usage is TRBJ1-5; TRBD1 matches at 8 bases. From germline, CDR1 is KGHSH and CDR2 LQKENI. The CDR3 extends over 13 amino acids. Losses at the gene ends were 5 bases for V and 7 bases for J; bases not matched to a gene: 4. The DNA for the CDR3 is TGTGCCAGCTCATCAGACAGGGGCCAGCCCCAGCATTTT. As protein: CASSSDRGQPQHF.